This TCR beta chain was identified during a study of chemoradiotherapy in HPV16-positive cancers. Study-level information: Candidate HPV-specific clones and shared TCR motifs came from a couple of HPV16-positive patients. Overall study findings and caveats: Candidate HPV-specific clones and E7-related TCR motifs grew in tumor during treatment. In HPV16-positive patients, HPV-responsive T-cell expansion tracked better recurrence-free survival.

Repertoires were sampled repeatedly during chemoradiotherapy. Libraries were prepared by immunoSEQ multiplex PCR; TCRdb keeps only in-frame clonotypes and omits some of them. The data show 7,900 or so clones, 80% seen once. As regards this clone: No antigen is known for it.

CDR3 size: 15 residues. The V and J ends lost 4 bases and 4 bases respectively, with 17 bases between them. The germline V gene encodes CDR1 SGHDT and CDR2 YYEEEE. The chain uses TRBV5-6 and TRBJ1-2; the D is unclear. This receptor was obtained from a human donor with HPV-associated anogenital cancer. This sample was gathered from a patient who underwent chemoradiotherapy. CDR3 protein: CASSPTAATSYGYTF. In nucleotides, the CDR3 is TGTGCCAGCAGCCCGACGGCAGCAACCTCCTATGGCTACACCTTC. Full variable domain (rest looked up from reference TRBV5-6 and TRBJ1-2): DAGVTQSPTHLIKTRGQQVTLRCSPKSGHDTVSWYQQALGQGPQFIFQYYEEEERQRGNFPDRFSGHQFPNYSSELNVNALLLGDSALYLCASSPTAATSYGYTFGSGTRLTVV.